A selection of T cell receptor beta chains follows, all from one sample in a study of blood T cells in healthy people across ages. One entry per CDR3 protein, called by TCRdb with MiXCR from the 5' RACE reads. The table has about 1,500,000 distinct CDR3 sequences, 28% seen once; the top ten hold roughly 8%. Sequencing was performed on blood. The receptor set was obtained from a woman between 25 and 40 years old in good health. Each CDR3 is given without its conserved first and last residue.

TRBJ1-1,TRBV20-1,SAEKGDTEAF
TRBJ1-5,TRBV20-1,SASSFGTANQPQH
TRBJ2-7,TRBV5-1,ASSLVLDRDGSEQY
TRBJ2-4,TRBV7-9,ASSPRGSPREQY
TRBJ2-6,TRBV12-3/TRBV12-4,ASSLALRGSGANVLT
TRBJ1-2,TRBV27,ASSPGQGSYYGYT
TRBJ2-7,TRBV20-1,SARDPTAYSYERY
TRBJ2-1,TRBV11-2,ASSLVSGQRNNEQF
TRBJ2-1,TRBV7-9,ASSGQAGGPREQF
TRBJ1-4,TRBV6-6,ASSYSDGAGEKLF
TRBJ2-7,TRBV29-1,SFGGQGRGLYEQY
TRBJ1-2,TRBV19,ASSISSGYGYT
TRBJ1-2,TRBV20-1,SATGAANYGYT
TRBJ2-2,TRBV5-1,ASSLRTGDPGELF
TRBJ2-1,TRBV11-1,ASSFLKETQF
TRBJ1-1,TRBV20-1,SAPGGMNTEAF
TRBJ2-1,TRBV29-1,SVEDGQGGNEQF
TRBJ2-7,TRBV20-1,SSRVERGSCEQY
TRBJ2-4,TRBV20-1,SASRGGLNIQY
TRBJ2-1,TRBV2,ASSDEFSYNEQF
TRBJ1-4,TRBV15,ATSRGAGPTNEKLF
TRBJ1-1,TRBV10-2,ASSDAVSSSRAF
TRBJ1-4,TRBV29-1,SIWDQNEKLF
TRBJ2-1,TRBV2,ASSEDRGREQF
TRBJ1-2,TRBV28,ASRYRTSGYT
TRBJ2-1,TRBV4-1,ASSHYPGGAEQF
TRBJ1-2,TRBV7-9,ASSSSGTGEGYT
TRBJ2-1,TRBV27,ASSFRGTPGYNEQF
TRBJ2-3,TRBV12-3/TRBV12-4,ASSPGHTQY
TRBJ1-6,TRBV7-2,ASSPRDPHLGSPLH
TRBJ2-7,TRBV7-2,ASSLGSIAGVFYEQY
TRBJ2-1,TRBV7-2,ASSWTRNEQF
TRBJ1-1,TRBV5-1,ASSLPGQPNTEAF
TRBJ1-2,TRBV7-2,ASSFRTVAGYGYT
TRBJ2-1,TRBV7-2,ASSLEIGDEQF
TRBJ1-1,TRBV20-1,SARRGQALTEAF
TRBJ1-2,TRBV5-1,ASSWTHTNYGYT
TRBJ2-5,TRBV6-6,ASSPQPGQGAETQY
TRBJ2-7,TRBV28,ASKWAEGEQY
TRBJ2-2,TRBV7-2,ASSLRTGGDAGELF
TRBJ2-4,TRBV5-1,ASSWGDRDYNEQY
TRBJ2-3,TRBV12-3/TRBV12-4,ASNPLAGGPSTDTQY
TRBJ2-7,TRBV18,ASSPQQGAYEQY
TRBJ2-5,TRBV5-5,ASSRQGDHTTVETQY